The rows below give T cell receptor beta chains drawn from one sample of a study of liver allograft versus peripheral blood T cells. TCRdb ran MiXCR on the reads and lists one entry per CDR3 protein. The sample includes about 7,300 distinct CDR3 sequences, around a sixth of them seen just once. The receptors were gathered from a human patient who had a liver transplant. Some of the T cells may derive from the graft donor. CDR3s include the opening cysteine and the closing phenylalanine or tryptophan. D genes are given only for firm matches. The size of a clone is reported for some rows only, either as once, few or many, or as a class for expanded clones.

j_call: TRBJ1-2; v_call: TRBV29-1; clone_size: many; d_call: .; cdr3_aa: CSVERVYYGYTF; cdr3_nt: TGCAGCGTTGAACGGGTTTACTATGGCTACACCTTC
j_call: TRBJ1-2; v_call: TRBV12-3/TRBV12-4; clone_size: .; d_call: .; cdr3_aa: CASSQTGGYGYTF; cdr3_nt: TGTGCCAGCAGTCAAACCGGGGGGTATGGCTACACCTTC
j_call: TRBJ1-2; v_call: TRBV20-1; clone_size: .; d_call: .; cdr3_aa: CSARGVSLFYGYTF; cdr3_nt: TGCAGTGCTAGGGGAGTCAGTCTATTCTATGGCTACACCTTC
j_call: TRBJ1-2; v_call: TRBV6-5; clone_size: medium-sized; d_call: TRBD1; cdr3_aa: CASSATGGGGYTF; cdr3_nt: TGTGCCAGCAGTGCGACAGGGGGGGGTGGCTACACCTTC
j_call: TRBJ1-1; v_call: TRBV19; clone_size: medium-sized; d_call: .; cdr3_aa: CASSPRPGETFF; cdr3_nt: TGTGCCAGTAGTCCTCGTCCCGGGGAGACTTTCTTT
j_call: TRBJ1-1; v_call: TRBV19; clone_size: medium-sized; d_call: .; cdr3_aa: CASSNPMGTEAFF; cdr3_nt: TGTGCCAGTAGTAATCCCATGGGCACTGAAGCTTTCTTT
j_call: TRBJ1-2; v_call: TRBV6-5; clone_size: medium-sized; d_call: TRBD1; cdr3_aa: CASSRQGRILGGYTF; cdr3_nt: TGTGCCAGCAGCCGACAGGGGCGGATTCTTGGCGGCTACACCTTC
j_call: TRBJ2-3; v_call: TRBV7-9; clone_size: .; d_call: .; cdr3_aa: CASSSRGPDTQYF; cdr3_nt: TGTGCCAGCAGCTCAAGGGGCCCAGATACGCAGTATTTT
j_call: TRBJ1-4; v_call: TRBV7-9; clone_size: .; d_call: .; cdr3_aa: CASSLGVGTRANEKLFF; cdr3_nt: TGTGCCAGCAGCTTAGGGGTCGGGACTCGGGCTAATGAAAAACTGTTTTTT
j_call: TRBJ1-1; v_call: TRBV12-3/TRBV12-4; clone_size: many; d_call: .; cdr3_aa: CASSFIGGNTEAFF; cdr3_nt: TGTGCCAGCAGTTTTATCGGTGGGAACACTGAAGCTTTCTTT
j_call: TRBJ2-3; v_call: TRBV9; clone_size: .; d_call: .; cdr3_aa: CASSSPYTDTQYF; cdr3_nt: TGTGCCAGCTCCAGCCCATACACAGATACGCAGTATTTT
j_call: TRBJ2-7; v_call: TRBV6-6; clone_size: few; d_call: TRBD2; cdr3_aa: CASREGAGGRYEQYF; cdr3_nt: TGTGCCAGCAGGGAGGGGGCGGGGGGGAGATACGAGCAGTACTTC
j_call: TRBJ1-5; v_call: TRBV6-1; clone_size: medium-sized; d_call: .; cdr3_aa: CASSARPGQGNQPQHF; cdr3_nt: TGTGCCAGCAGTGCGCGACCGGGACAAGGCAATCAGCCCCAGCATTTT
j_call: TRBJ1-2; v_call: TRBV20-1; clone_size: .; d_call: .; cdr3_aa: CSARRRAGAVGYTF; cdr3_nt: TGCAGTGCTAGAAGGAGGGCAGGGGCTGTGGGCTACACCTTC
j_call: TRBJ1-1; v_call: TRBV7-9; clone_size: few; d_call: .; cdr3_aa: CASKYLVGTEAFF; cdr3_nt: TGTGCCAGCAAATATCTTGTGGGCACTGAAGCTTTCTTT
j_call: TRBJ1-6; v_call: TRBV7-9; clone_size: many; d_call: TRBD1; cdr3_aa: CASSSTGTGGSPLHF; cdr3_nt: TGTGCCAGCAGCTCTACCGGGACAGGGGGATCACCCCTCCACTTT
j_call: TRBJ2-2; v_call: TRBV6-5; clone_size: few; d_call: .; cdr3_aa: CASSYSGTGELFF; cdr3_nt: TGTGCCAGCAGTTACTCGGGGACCGGGGAGCTGTTTTTT
j_call: TRBJ1-1; v_call: TRBV19; clone_size: medium-sized; d_call: .; cdr3_aa: CASSRETGGRSMNTEAFF; cdr3_nt: TGTGCCAGTAGTAGAGAAACGGGCGGTAGAAGTATGAACACTGAAGCTTTCTTT
j_call: TRBJ1-1; v_call: TRBV19; clone_size: medium-sized; d_call: .; cdr3_aa: CASSSMAENTEAFF; cdr3_nt: TGTGCCAGTAGTTCGATGGCAGAGAACACTGAAGCTTTCTTT
j_call: TRBJ1-2; v_call: TRBV7-9; clone_size: .; d_call: TRBD1; cdr3_aa: CASSLQGSLSSYGYTF; cdr3_nt: TGTGCCAGCAGCCTACAGGGGTCCTTGTCCTCATATGGCTACACCTTC
j_call: TRBJ1-5; v_call: TRBV2; clone_size: few; d_call: .; cdr3_aa: CASMQESNQPQHF; cdr3_nt: TGTGCCAGCATGCAGGAGTCCAATCAGCCCCAGCATTTT
j_call: TRBJ1-1; v_call: TRBV12-3/TRBV12-4; clone_size: few; d_call: .; cdr3_aa: CASSGGDKGETEAFF; cdr3_nt: TGTGCCAGCAGTGGGGGAGACAAGGGCGAAACTGAAGCTTTCTTT
j_call: TRBJ2-2; v_call: TRBV20-1; clone_size: medium-sized; d_call: .; cdr3_aa: CSARAIGDWELFF; cdr3_nt: TGCAGTGCTAGGGCGATCGGGGATTGGGAGCTGTTTTTT
j_call: TRBJ2-1; v_call: TRBV6-2/TRBV6-3; clone_size: many; d_call: TRBD1; cdr3_aa: CASCFRGGQNNEQFF; cdr3_nt: TGTGCCAGCTGTTTCAGAGGGGGCCAAAACAATGAGCAGTTCTTC
j_call: TRBJ1-1; v_call: TRBV7-9; clone_size: medium-sized; d_call: .; cdr3_aa: CASSPGGLGDTEAFF; cdr3_nt: TGTGCCAGCAGCCCTGGGGGGCTGGGGGACACTGAAGCTTTCTTT
j_call: TRBJ1-1; v_call: TRBV18; clone_size: medium-sized; d_call: .; cdr3_aa: CASSPGGNTEAFF; cdr3_nt: TGTGCCAGCTCACCGGGCGGGAACACTGAAGCTTTCTTT